This passage covers 3 T cell receptor beta chains from one sample sequenced in a study of T cell repertoires in cytomegalovirus infection. TCRdb called the reads again in MiXCR, with one record for every CDR3 protein. Of around 360,000 distinct CDR3 sequences in the sample, about 35% are singletons; the top ten hold roughly 14%. What these receptors recognize is not known. Source: cultured PBMCs, taken from culture after CMV antigen stimulation. Receptors were obtained from a human donor in good health (CMV status not recorded). Some clones in this sample may be carry-over from other donors' samples.

The rearrangement uses TRBV7-9 and TRBJ1-2; unclear D gene. The germline V gene has CDR1 SEHNR and CDR2 FQNEAQ (reference sequence). The length of the CDR3 is 15 residues. The germline V and J ends were trimmed by 5 bases and 2 bases, with 15 bases remaining between them. CDR3 DNA sequence: TGTGCCAGCAGCCCCGCGCGGGGTATGAACTATGGCTACACCTTC. Residues: CASSPARGMNYGYTF.

This clonotype was recorded many times. V and J are TRBV10-3 and TRBJ2-3; perhaps D is TRBD1 or TRBD2 (5 bases each). CDR1 is ENHRY and CDR2 is SYGVKD in the germline V gene. The V and J ends lost 11 bases and 2 bases respectively, with 17 bases between them. This CDR3 has 14 amino acids. CDR3: CAAKRDAFTDTQYF. The CDR3 DNA follows: TGTGCCGCCAAACGGGACGCTTTCACAGATACGCAGTATTTT.

This clonotype was seen a single time. This chain connects TRBV14 to TRBJ2-5, with 8 nucleotides matching TRBD1. CDR1 is SGHDN, CDR2 FVKESK, per germline. After removal of 1 base from V and 4 bases from J, the junction contained 5 bases not matched to a gene. The CDR3 covers 15 residues. CDR3 loop: CASSQAGQGRETQYF. In nucleotides, the CDR3 is TGTGCCAGCAGCCAAGCCGGACAGGGTCGAGAGACCCAGTACTTC.